The 21 T cell receptor beta chains below come from one sample, sequenced in a study of human T cells and chemical hapten exposure. The time point here: pre-sensitization, week 0. Described treatment: therapeutic diphenylcyclopropenone sensitization with weekly scalp DPC. TCRdb ran MiXCR on the RACE reads and lists one entry per CDR3 protein. The data contain 250,000 or so distinct CDR3 sequences, around 7.3% of them seen just once; the ten biggest clones take up 0.9% to 1.5%. This specimen consisted of whole blood, obtained in connection with sensitization to the hapten diphenylcyclopropenone (DPC). These TCRs come from a man younger than 35 with alopecia areata. Some clones in this sample may be carry-over from other donors' samples.

This clonotype turned up a few times. The V gene is TRBV5-1, the J gene TRBJ1-5; D not certain. V lost 0 bases and J lost 3, with 16 bases in between. Germline loops: CDR1 SGHRS, CDR2 YFSETQ. This CDR3 has 17 residues. CDR3 loop: CASSLGPRGPHNQPQHF. The CDR3, as DNA: TGCGCCAGCAGCTTGGGGCCGCGTGGGCCGCACAATCAGCCCCAGCATTTT.

This clonotype was seen many times. The chain joins TRBV6-5 to TRBJ2-5; 9 positions match TRBD2. V dropped 3 bases and J dropped 2; count of bases not matched to a gene: 4. Germline loops: CDR1 MNHEY, CDR2 SVGAGI. The CDR3 spans 15 residues. CDR3 nucleotides: TGTGCCAGCAGTTATAGCGGGGGACTTCAAGAGACCCAGTACTTC. Amino acid sequence: CASSYSGGLQETQYF.

This chain uses TRBV5-1 with TRBJ2-1; D call uncertain. The germline gives CDR1 SGHRS, CDR2 YFSETQ. The CDR3 sequence is 14 residues long. V lost 4 bases to trimming and J lost 7 bases, with 15 bases between them. CDR3: CASSASGHSNEQFF. The DNA of the CDR3 is TGCGCCAGCAGCGCTTCGGGCCACTCTAATGAGCAGTTCTTC.

This clonotype appeared a few times. The gene calls are TRBV18 and TRBJ1-1; tentative D call: TRBD1 (5 bases). This CDR3 has 15 residues. Germline V gene sequence: CDR1 KGHSH, CDR2 LQKENI. V was trimmed by 6 bases and J by 5 bases, leaving 19 bases between them. The CDR3 here is CASSSATVLGTEAFF. In DNA, the CDR3 is TGTGCCAGCTCCTCCGCGACAGTACTCGGGACTGAAGCTTTCTTT.

The rearrangement uses TRBV29-1 and TRBJ2-7; D assignment may be TRBD1 or TRBD2 (5 bases each). Deletions cut 8 bases from V and 2 bases from J, with 25 bases between. The CDR3 runs 16 residues. CDR1 SQVTM and CDR2 ANQGSEA come from the germline V gene. CDR3 residues: CSIRGGPRHLTYEQYF. In nucleotides, the CDR3 is TGCAGCATCCGGGGCGGCCCTAGACACCTTACCTACGAGCAGTACTTC.

The chain has TRBV4-2 and TRBJ2-7; tentatively, D is TRBD1 (5 bases). CDR3 length: 12 residues. CDR1 is LGHNA and CDR2 is YNFKEQ in the germline V gene. Trimming removed 0 bases from V and 9 bases from J, with 9 bases in between. This CDR3 reads CASSQDRQLQYF. CDR3 DNA: TGTGCCAGCAGCCAAGACCGACAGTTGCAGTACTTC.

This clonotype was seen a few times. The junction departs from germline at one end; a sequencing error may be responsible. V and J are TRBV11-2 and TRBJ2-7; D remains ambiguous. Germline V CDR1 and CDR2: SGHAT, FQNNGV. The CDR3 consists of 13 residues. The CDR3 loop reads CASSLDRYPNLDF. CDR3 nucleotides: TGTGCCAGCAGCTTAGATCGGTACCCGAATCTGGACTTC.

This clonotype was seen at least ten times. The gene calls are TRBV7-2 and TRBJ1-2; the D gene is possibly TRBD1 (6 bases). Germline assignment: CDR1 SGHTA and CDR2 FQGNSA. This CDR3 has 13 amino acids. V lost 3 bases, J lost 3 bases, and 8 bases lay in between. CDR3 region: CASSFQGHYGYTF. DNA for the CDR3: TGTGCCAGCAGCTTCCAGGGGCACTATGGCTACACCTTC.

The J gene is TRBJ2-2, the V gene TRBV6-6; TRBD1 matches 11 bases. V shed 5 bases and J 7 bases; nucleotides not matched to a gene: 9. Germline V gene data show CDR1 as MNHNY and CDR2 as SVGAGI (reference sequence). The CDR3 spans 16 residues. The CDR3 reads CASSTRTGGRGGELFF. The CDR3, as DNA: TGTGCCAGCAGTACCCGGACAGGGGGCCGAGGCGGGGAGCTGTTTTTT.

In this sample, this clonotype turned up a few times. The chain couples TRBV5-1 to TRBJ1-2; D call uncertain. The CDR3 totals 20 residues. Trimming shortened V by 4 bases and J by 1 base, and 29 bases separated the two germline ends. The V gene's germline CDR1 is SGHRS and CDR2 YFSETQ. CDR3 coding DNA: TGCGCCAGCAGCGCACCCCTGTCCGGAACTATACCTTTACTTAACTATGGCTACACCTTC. Amino acid sequence: CASSAPLSGTIPLLNYGYTF.

This clonotype was counted at least ten times. V usage is TRBV29-1 and J usage is TRBJ2-3, with 9 bases fitting TRBD2. This CDR3 region has 13 residues. Trimming cost V 3 bases and J 9 bases; bases outside gene matches: 7. The germline V gene has CDR1 SQVTM and CDR2 ANQGSEA. The CDR3 region has the DNA TGCAGCGTTGACTGGCGGGGGGGCCGGACGCAGTATTTT. It codes for CSVDWRGGRTQYF.

There are a few counts of this clonotype. V is TRBV7-8 and J is TRBJ2-1; D uncertain. Germline V gene data show CDR1 as SGHVS and CDR2 as FQNEAQ. V lost 10 bases and J lost 0, with 10 bases in between. CDR3 length: 13 amino acids. The DNA for the CDR3 is TGTGCCACCTGTCATGACTCCTACAATGAGCAGTTCTTC. This codes for CATCHDSYNEQFF.

This clonotype was seen ten or more times. The rearrangement uses TRBV20-1 and TRBJ1-3; a weak D match, TRBD1 (6 bases). The V and J ends lost 6 bases and 0 bases respectively, with 15 bases between them. In germline, CDR1 is DFQATT, CDR2 SNEGSKA (reference sequence). The CDR3 covers 15 residues. CDR3 bases: TGCAGTGCCGCAACAGGGACTCACTCTGGAAACACCATATATTTT. This translates into CSAATGTHSGNTIYF.

The CDR3: CSARANPGEHGYGYTF. Here the CDR3 DNA reads TGCAGTGCTAGAGCAAATCCAGGGGAGCACGGGTATGGCTACACCTTC. The chain couples TRBV20-1 to TRBJ1-2, with D possibly matching TRBD1 (6 bases). V lost 1 base and J 5 bases, leaving 20 bases between the germline ends. CDR3 length: 16 residues. The germline V gene encodes CDR1 DFQATT and CDR2 SNEGSKA (reference sequence).

About this clonotype itself: At one boundary the junction diverges from the germline segment, which might be a read error. The chain employs TRBV6-2 or TRBV6-3 and TRBJ1-1; 7 nucleotides line up with TRBD1. Germline V gene data show CDR1 as MNHEY and CDR2 as SVGEGT. This CDR3 region has 17 residues. Written as DNA, the CDR3 is TGTGCCTGCAGTCCTCCACCGGGACAGATTATGAACACTGAAGCTTTCTTT. It yields the protein CACSPPPGQIMNTEAFF.

The CDR3 region is CASSTGGANTGELFF. The CDR3 DNA is TGTGCCAGCAGTACAGGGGGCGCGAACACCGGGGAGCTGTTTTTT. The rearrangement joins TRBV28 to TRBJ2-2; 9 nucleotides line up with TRBD1. This CDR3 region has 15 residues. V shed 5 bases and J 0 bases; nucleotides not matched to a gene: 1. Germline V gene lookup returns CDR1 MDHEN and CDR2 SYDVKM.

This clonotype was seen repeatedly, ten times or more. CDR3: CASGPDRGLGGYTF. For the CDR3, the DNA is TGTGCTAGTGGTCCTGACAGGGGTCTCGGTGGCTACACCTTC. This chain joins TRBV12-5 and TRBJ1-2; 8 nucleotides agree with TRBD1. The CDR3 covers 14 residues. CDR1 LGHNT and CDR2 FRNRAP come from the germline V gene. The junction had 9 bases not matched to a gene; V was cut back by 5 bases and J by 7 bases. The full variable domain, rest sourced from reference TRBV12-5 and TRBJ1-2, is DARVTQTPRHKVTEMGQEVTMRCQPILGHNTVFWYRQTMMQGLELLAYFRNRAPLDDSGMPKDRFSAEMPDATLATLKIQPSEPRDSAVYFCASGPDRGLGGYTFGSGTRLTVV.

This clonotype was picked up a small number of times. The chain employs TRBV5-6 and TRBJ1-1, with a possible D match to TRBD1 (6 bases). Germline CDR1 is SGHDT and CDR2 is YYEEEE. Trimming shortened V by 3 bases and J by 12 bases, and 15 bases separated the two germline ends. This CDR3 region has 12 residues. CDR3 loop: CASSSMAGAPFF. In DNA, the CDR3 is TGTGCCAGCAGCTCTATGGCGGGGGCGCCTTTCTTT.

The genes are TRBV6-2 or TRBV6-3 and TRBJ1-2, with TRBD1 identical over 10 bases. CDR3 length equals 16 residues. Per the germline V gene, CDR1 is MNHEY and CDR2 is SVGEGT. V lost 5 bases and J lost 4; bases outside the gene matches: 10. The CDR3 loop is CASSKPGQGTGYGYTF. CDR3 nucleotides: TGTGCCAGCAGTAAACCGGGACAGGGGACTGGCTATGGCTACACCTTC.

In this sample, this clonotype turned up a few times. V and J are TRBV20-1 and TRBJ2-1, with 7 bases fitting TRBD2. The germline V gene has CDR1 DFQATT and CDR2 SNEGSKA (reference sequence). The V segment lost 5 bases and the J segment 2 bases; nucleotides outside the gene matches: 6. CDR3 length: 14 residues. The CDR3 region is CSAVLGGAYNEQFF. The DNA for the CDR3 is TGCAGTGCTGTTCTTGGGGGGGCCTACAATGAGCAGTTCTTC.

This clonotype was counted only a few times. V gene TRBV6-6 combines with J gene TRBJ2-1; D remains ambiguous. CDR3 length: 13 amino acids. Trimming cost V 0 bases and J 6 bases, with 6 bases left between them. The V gene's germline CDR1 is MNHNY and CDR2 SVGAGI (reference sequence). CDR3 amino acids: CASSYSSGNEQFF. The CDR3 DNA reads TGTGCCAGCAGTTACTCGAGTGGCAATGAGCAGTTCTTC.